This passage covers 19 T cell receptor beta chains from one sample sequenced in a study of T cell repertoires and HLA-DP antigens. The protocol was immunoSEQ multiplex PCR, while the TCRdb copy is restricted to in-frame clones and leaves out a portion. Of about 110,000 clones listed, roughly 92% are singletons. Antigens of these TCRs are unknown. Source material: CD4+ T cells from PBMCs. These receptors were collected from a woman between 18 and 30 years old in good health and CMV-seronegative.

Comment on this clone: A junction end diverges from the germline sequence, so it may reflect a read error. V usage is TRBV5-1 and J usage is TRBJ2-1, with unresolved D. The CDR3 loop spans 15 amino acids. Germline CDR1 reads SGHRS; CDR2 reads YFSETQ. CDR3: CASSLGTESYNEQFF. CDR3 nucleotides: TGCGCCAGCAGTTTGGGTACAGAATCCTACAATGAGCAGTTCTTC.

This clone was seen more than once but under ten times. This chain links TRBV29-1 with TRBJ1-2; perhaps TRBD1 as D (5 bases). The germline CDR1 and CDR2 sequences are SQVTM and ANQGSEA. This CDR3 spans 13 amino acids. The V end was cut by 1 base, the J end by 3 bases, with 9 bases between. The CDR3 region is CSVEADTYYGYTF. CDR3 bases: TGCAGCGTTGAAGCGGACACCTACTATGGCTACACCTTC.

The rearrangement links TRBV28 to TRBJ1-2; 11 bases match TRBD1. The CDR3 has 17 residues. With V trimmed by 6 bases and J by 5 bases, 14 bases remained unmatched. Germline-derived CDR1 and CDR2 are MDHEN and SYDVKM. The CDR3 nucleotides are TGTGCCAGCAGGGAAGGGGGGACAGGGGGAATTCAATATGGCTACACCTTC. This sequence encodes CASREGGTGGIQYGYTF.

The chain uses TRBV5-6 and TRBJ2-1; D may correspond to TRBD1 or TRBD2 (5 bases each). CDR3 length: 16 residues. Per the germline V gene, CDR1 is SGHDT and CDR2 is YYEEEE. The V gene lost 4 bases and the J gene lost 0 bases, with 14 bases spanning the gap. CDR3 in DNA: TGTGCCAGCAGCAACCTGGGGGAGCTCTCCTACAATGAGCAGTTCTTC. Its protein is CASSNLGELSYNEQFF.

This clone is a singleton in its sample. The chain links TRBV11-2 to TRBJ2-6; TRBD1 agrees at 10 bases. V shed 5 bases, J shed 1 base, and the junction held 8 bases outside the gene matches. The germline gives CDR1 SGHAT, CDR2 FQNNGV. The CDR3 loop spans 18 amino acids. The CDR3 protein is CASSQWGTGASGANVLTF. The CDR3, as DNA: TGTGCCAGCAGCCAGTGGGGGACAGGGGCGTCTGGGGCCAACGTCCTGACTTTC. The variable domain in full, completed from reference TRBV11-2 and TRBJ2-6, reads EAGVAQSPRYKIIEKRQSVAFWCNPISGHATLYWYQQILGQGPKLLIQFQNNGVVDDSQLPKDRFSAERLKGVDSTLKIQPAKLEDSAVYLCASSQWGTGASGANVLTFGAGSRLTVL.

The genes are TRBV5-1 and TRBJ2-7; possibly TRBD1 for D (6 bases). The CDR3 length is 13 residues. CDR1 SGHRS and CDR2 YFSETQ come from the germline V gene. V lost 8 bases and J lost 2, with 14 bases in between. The CDR3 DNA follows: TGCGCCAGTTCCCTGGACAGAGCCTACGAGCAGTACTTC. Residues: CASSLDRAYEQYF.

The table lists this clone with a few counts. The J gene is TRBJ1-5, the V gene TRBV7-2, with D unresolved. Germline CDR1 SGHTA, CDR2 FQGNSA. V was pared by 1 base and J by 0 bases, with 10 bases between. CDR3 length equals 16 residues. The CDR3 reads CASSLVGSNSNQPQHF. CDR3 nucleotides: TGTGCCAGCAGCTTAGTAGGCAGTAATAGCAATCAGCCCCAGCATTTT.

The V gene is TRBV6-6, the J gene TRBJ2-3, with D unclear. The CDR3 runs to 14 residues. Trimming removed 5 bases from V and 0 bases from J, with 9 bases in between. From germline, CDR1 is MNHNY and CDR2 SVGAGI (reference sequence). The chain's CDR3 is CASSRTPSTDTQYF. In nucleotides, the CDR3 is TGTGCCAGCAGTCGGACCCCGAGCACAGATACGCAGTATTTT.

This clone was observed once. The chain carries TRBV11-2 and TRBJ2-1, with D perhaps given as TRBD1 or TRBD2 (5 bases each). The germline gives CDR1 SGHAT, CDR2 FQNNGV. CDR3 length equals 17 residues. Trimming left V 6 bases short and J 5 bases short, with 23 bases between. The CDR3 loop reads CASSEGSGLLANNEQFF. CDR3 coding DNA: TGTGCCAGCAGTGAGGGGTCGGGGCTCCTGGCCAACAATGAGCAGTTCTTC.

J is TRBJ1-5 and V is TRBV2; perhaps TRBD1 as D (5 bases). Trimming removed 7 bases at V and 0 bases at J, with 13 bases between. The CDR3 extends over 15 amino acids. Germline assignment: CDR1 SNHLY and CDR2 FYNNEI. CDR3 residues: CASNDGGNSNQPQHF. In DNA form, the CDR3 reads TGTGCCAGCAACGATGGGGGAAATAGCAATCAGCCCCAGCATTTT. The full variable domain, its missing parts supplied by reference TRBV2 and TRBJ1-5, is EPEVTQTPSHQVTQMGQEVILRCVPISNHLYFYWYRQILGQKVEFLVSFYNNEISEKSEIFDDQFSVERPDGSNFTLKIRSTKLEDSAMYFCASNDGGNSNQPQHFGDGTRLSIL.

The chain joins TRBV5-1 to TRBJ2-2; 12 bases are a match to TRBD1. The V segment lost 7 bases and the J segment 5 bases; nucleotides outside the gene matches: 6. There are 15 residues in the CDR3. Germline CDR1 SGHRS, CDR2 YFSETQ. The CDR3 bases are TGCGCCAGCGGATTGGGACAGGGGGCAACCGGGGAGCTGTTTTTT. It is translated as CASGLGQGATGELFF.

Details on this clone: One end of the junction does not line up with germline, which may come from a read error. The V call is TRBV18, the J call TRBJ2-1; D unclear. This CDR3 contains 12 residues. Germline loops: CDR1 KGHSH, CDR2 LQKENI. This chain's CDR3 is CASSQAYNEQFF. The CDR3 DNA follows: TGTGCCAGCTCACAGGCCTATAATGAGCAGTTCTTC.

The chain has TRBV9 and TRBJ2-5; 8 bases fit TRBD1. This CDR3 has 14 amino acids. The V and J ends lost 4 bases and 1 base, in that order; junction bases with no gene match: 3. The germline V gene encodes CDR1 SGDLS and CDR2 YYNGEE. The CDR3 coding sequence is TGTGCCAGCAGCAGCACAGGGGGCCAAGAGACCCAGTACTTC. It codes for CASSSTGGQETQYF.

This chain joins TRBV18 and TRBJ1-5, with 7 bases that match TRBD1. Germline CDR1 reads KGHSH; CDR2 reads LQKENI. The V gene end was trimmed by 6 bases and the J gene end by 4 bases; junction bases not matched to a gene: 6. The CDR3 loop spans 14 amino acids. The CDR3 DNA reads as TGTGCCAGCTCCCTTACAGGGGATAATCAGCCCCAGCATTTT. It specifies CASSLTGDNQPQHF.

The chain uses TRBV29-1 and TRBJ2-5; tentative D call: TRBD2 (6 bases). This CDR3 has 13 amino acids. Germline assignment: CDR1 SQVTM and CDR2 ANQGSEA. V lost 1 base to trimming and J lost 6 bases, with 12 bases between them. CDR3 region: CSVEGLGRKTQYF. The DNA of the CDR3 is TGCAGCGTTGAAGGTCTTGGGAGGAAGACCCAGTACTTC.

Regarding this clone: This is likely a read error, given that the CDR3 carries no conserved phenylalanine or tryptophan at its end. The chain couples TRBV28 to TRBJ1-5; the D gene is possibly TRBD1 (6 bases). The CDR3 extends over 15 amino acids. V was clipped by 6 bases and J by 1 base, with 13 bases between them. Germline CDR1 is MDHEN and CDR2 is SYDVKM. This chain's CDR3 is CASSLEGVSNQPQHL. CDR3 DNA sequence: TGTGCCAGCAGCTTGGAGGGGGTCAGCAATCAGCCCCAGCATCTT.

In DNA, the CDR3 is TGTGCCAGCAGTGGCGGGACCGCTTACGGGAGCTCCTATAATTCACCCCTCCACTTT. Its translation is CASSGGTAYGSSYNSPLHF. The rearrangement joins TRBV6-1 to TRBJ1-6; D may be TRBD1 (5 bases). The germline V gene has CDR1 MNHNS and CDR2 SASEGT. This CDR3 has 19 amino acids. Trimming took 4 bases from V and 0 from J, leaving 19 bases between them.

This clone was recorded only once. The chain carries TRBV27 and TRBJ1-2, with D possibly matching TRBD1 (6 bases). CDR1 and CDR2 from the germline V gene are MNHEY and SMNVEV (reference sequence). This CDR3 has 16 amino acids. The ends were cut back, 5 bases at V and 7 bases at J, with 23 bases in the middle. The CDR3 is CASSAWVQGGKGGYTF. In DNA form, the CDR3 reads TGTGCCAGCAGTGCGTGGGTACAGGGAGGAAAGGGTGGCTACACCTTC.

This sequence joins TRBV28 and TRBJ2-3; 8 bases map to TRBD1. The V gene's germline CDR1 is MDHEN and CDR2 SYDVKM. CDR3 length equals 14 residues. V dropped 5 bases and J dropped 2; count of bases not matched to a gene: 3. For the CDR3, the DNA is TGTGCCAGCAGTAGACAGGGGATCACAGATACGCAGTATTTT. It is translated as CASSRQGITDTQYF.